These 12 T cell receptor beta chains were sequenced from one sample in a study of cytomegalovirus exposure and HLA in healthy donors. The PCR contained 60 Vbeta and 13 Jbeta primers. Sequencing used immunoSEQ multiplex PCR; TCRdb keeps in-frame clones, though not all of them. Here the sample spans about 160,000 clones, roughly 77% being singletons. The sequenced sample was PBMCs. The receptors were gathered from a man in his fifties or sixties in good health and CMV-seropositive.

This sequence joins TRBV11-2 and TRBJ1-3; D is unresolved. The CDR3 contains 14 residues. CDR1 is SGHAT, CDR2 FQNNGV, per germline. The V end was cut by 1 base, the J end by 3 bases, with 7 bases between. CDR3 amino acids: CASSLGASGNTIYF. CDR3 coding DNA: TGTGCCAGCAGCTTAGGGGCCAGTGGAAACACCATATATTTT. Full variable domain (outside the CDR3, taken from reference TRBV11-2 and TRBJ1-3): EAGVAQSPRYKIIEKRQSVAFWCNPISGHATLYWYQQILGQGPKLLIQFQNNGVVDDSQLPKDRFSAERLKGVDSTLKIQPAKLEDSAVYLCASSLGASGNTIYFGEGSWLTVV.

The CDR3 DNA reads TGTGCCAGCAGCAGTGAAGCTTTCTTT. It translates to CASSSEAFF. The chain has TRBV2 and TRBJ1-1; the D is unclear. The germline V gene has CDR1 SNHLY and CDR2 FYNNEI. The CDR3 loop spans 9 amino acids. V shed 6 bases and J shed 7 bases, with 3 bases lying between them. The full variable domain, its missing parts supplied by reference TRBV2 and TRBJ1-1, is EPEVTQTPSHQVTQMGQEVILRCVPISNHLYFYWYRQILGQKVEFLVSFYNNEISEKSEIFDDQFSVERPDGSNFTLKIRSTKLEDSAMYFCASSSEAFFGQGTRLTVV.

The chain couples TRBV9 to TRBJ1-2; D might be TRBD1 (5 bases). This CDR3 has 13 amino acids. Germline V gene sequence: CDR1 SGDLS, CDR2 YYNGEE. Trimming cost V 0 bases and J 3 bases, with 6 bases left between them. The CDR3 here is CASSVGRDYGYTF. The DNA for the CDR3 is TGTGCCAGCAGCGTAGGCAGGGACTATGGCTACACCTTC.

The chain has TRBV27 and TRBJ2-7, with TRBD1 matching 7 bases. The germline CDR1 and CDR2 sequences are MNHEY and SMNVEV (reference sequence). The CDR3 extends over 18 amino acids. The ends lost 5 bases at V and 2 bases at J; junction bases unmatched: 18. The CDR3 DNA sequence: TGTGCCAGCAGTATGACCCTAATTACAGGGGTTAGGCCCTACGAGCAGTACTTC. Translating it yields CASSMTLITGVRPYEQYF.

The chain has TRBV11-2 and TRBJ2-3; D is unresolved. Trimming removed 0 bases at V and 2 bases at J, with 18 bases between. Germline values: CDR1 SGHAT, CDR2 FQNNGV. The CDR3 runs to 18 residues. CDR3 sequence (DNA): TGTGCCAGCAGCTTAGATGTTTTAACGGTAATTCTCACAGATACGCAGTATTTT. Its protein product is CASSLDVLTVILTDTQYF.

This clone was counted a single time. This chain uses TRBV11-2 with TRBJ2-1; a weak D match, TRBD2 (6 bases). Germline loops: CDR1 SGHAT, CDR2 FQNNGV. The CDR3 covers 15 residues. Between the trimmed V and J ends, which lost 3 bases and 0 bases, there was a span of 9 bases. The CDR3 protein is CASSFAGFSYNEQFF. The CDR3 DNA reads TGTGCCAGCAGCTTCGCGGGGTTCTCCTACAATGAGCAGTTCTTC.

This chain uses TRBV2 with TRBJ1-1; TRBD1 is a possible D gene (5 bases). Per germline, CDR1 SNHLY and CDR2 FYNNEI. Trimming shortened V by 7 bases and J by 0 bases, and 12 bases separated the two germline ends. CDR3 length: 14 residues. The CDR3 loop is CASNWGDLNTEAFF. The CDR3 DNA follows: TGTGCCAGCAACTGGGGCGACCTGAACACTGAAGCTTTCTTT.

The count of this clone is one. The chain employs TRBV7-3 and TRBJ2-1; maybe TRBD2 (7 bases). The CDR3 sequence is 16 residues long. V lost 1 base to trimming and J lost 4 bases, with 14 bases between them. Germline assignment: CDR1 SGHTA and CDR2 FQGTGA. CDR3 nucleotides: TGTGCCAGCAGCTTAATTCGGAGGGGGGGATACAATGAGCAGTTCTTC. Its protein product is CASSLIRRGGYNEQFF.

The CDR3 reads CASSEARGAYGYTF. DNA of the CDR3: TGTGCCAGCAGTGAAGCTCGGGGGGCCTATGGCTACACCTTC. The rearrangement uses TRBV6-1 and TRBJ1-2; D perhaps matches TRBD1 (6 bases). The CDR3 runs 14 residues. Trimming shortened V by 0 bases and J by 4 bases, and 9 bases separated the two germline ends. CDR1 MNHNS and CDR2 SASEGT come from the germline V gene.

The V and J genes are TRBV5-6 and TRBJ1-3; possible D gene TRBD1, 6 bases. This CDR3 has 14 residues. Germline values: CDR1 SGHDT, CDR2 YYEEEE. The ends were cut back, 6 bases at V and 4 bases at J, with 14 bases in the middle. The CDR3 bases are TGTGCCAGCAACCAATTTACAGGGGGAAACACCATATATTTT. This sequence encodes CASNQFTGGNTIYF.

V usage is TRBV7-9 and J usage is TRBJ1-5; no clear D gene. The ends were cut back, 2 bases at V and 6 bases at J, with 8 bases in the middle. CDR1 is SEHNR and CDR2 is FQNEAQ in the germline V gene (reference sequence). The CDR3 sequence is 13 residues long. The CDR3 loop reads CASSLSSVQPQHF. CDR3 DNA: TGTGCCAGCAGCTTAAGTTCGGTTCAGCCCCAGCATTTT.

This clone showed up just once. The chain is built from TRBV6-5 and TRBJ2-1, with 9 positions matching TRBD1. V was clipped by 7 bases and J by 9 bases; unmatched bases: 13. Germline V gives CDR1 MNHEY, CDR2 SVGAGI. This CDR3 has 15 residues. CDR3 protein: CASILTGTGYGEQFF. Written as DNA, the CDR3 is TGTGCCAGCATCCTCACCGGGACAGGGTATGGTGAGCAGTTCTTC.